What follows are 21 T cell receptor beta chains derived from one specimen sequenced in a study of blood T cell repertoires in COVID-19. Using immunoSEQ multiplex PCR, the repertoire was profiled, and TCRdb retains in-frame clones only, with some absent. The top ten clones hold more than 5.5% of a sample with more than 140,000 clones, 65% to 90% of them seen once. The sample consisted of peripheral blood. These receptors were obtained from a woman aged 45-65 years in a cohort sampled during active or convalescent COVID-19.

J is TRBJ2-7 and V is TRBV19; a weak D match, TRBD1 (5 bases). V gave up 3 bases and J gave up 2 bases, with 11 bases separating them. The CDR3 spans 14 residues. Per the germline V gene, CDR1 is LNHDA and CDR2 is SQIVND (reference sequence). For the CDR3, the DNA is TGTGCCAGTAGTATGGGTTGGGGCGCCTACGAGCAGTACTTC. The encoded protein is CASSMGWGAYEQYF. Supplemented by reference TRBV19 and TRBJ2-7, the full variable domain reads DGGITQSPKYLFRKEGQNVTLSCEQNLNHDAMYWYRQDPGQGLRLIYYSQIVNDFQKGDIAEGYSVSREKKESFPLTVTSAQKNPTAFYLCASSMGWGAYEQYFGPGTRLTVT.

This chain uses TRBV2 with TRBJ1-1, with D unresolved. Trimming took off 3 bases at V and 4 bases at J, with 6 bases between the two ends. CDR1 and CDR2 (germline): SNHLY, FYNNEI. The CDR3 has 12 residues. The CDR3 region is CASSDRRTEAFF. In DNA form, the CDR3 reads TGTGCCAGCAGTGATCGTCGCACTGAAGCTTTCTTT.

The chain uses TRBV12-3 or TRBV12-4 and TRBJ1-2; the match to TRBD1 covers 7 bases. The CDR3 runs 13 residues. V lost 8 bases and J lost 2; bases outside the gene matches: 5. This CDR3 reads CASGTTGNYGYTF. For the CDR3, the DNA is TGTGCCAGCGGGACGACAGGGAACTATGGCTACACCTTC.

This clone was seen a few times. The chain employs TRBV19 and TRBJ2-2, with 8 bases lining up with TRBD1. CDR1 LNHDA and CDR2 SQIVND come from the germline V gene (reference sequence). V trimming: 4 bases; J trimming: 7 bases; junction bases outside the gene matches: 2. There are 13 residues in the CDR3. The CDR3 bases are TGTGCCAGTAGTAATACAGGGGGCGGGGAGCTGTTTTTT. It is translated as CASSNTGGGELFF.

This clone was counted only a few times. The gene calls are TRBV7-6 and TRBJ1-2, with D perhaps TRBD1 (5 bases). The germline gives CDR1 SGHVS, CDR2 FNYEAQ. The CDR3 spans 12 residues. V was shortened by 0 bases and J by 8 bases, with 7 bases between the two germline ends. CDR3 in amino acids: CASSLAGEGYTF. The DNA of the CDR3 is TGTGCCAGCAGCTTAGCAGGGGAAGGCTACACCTTC.

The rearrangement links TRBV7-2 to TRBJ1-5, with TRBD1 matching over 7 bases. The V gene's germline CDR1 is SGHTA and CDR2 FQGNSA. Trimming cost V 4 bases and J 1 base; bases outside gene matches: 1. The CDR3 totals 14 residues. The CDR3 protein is CASSSTGSNQPQHF. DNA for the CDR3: TGTGCCAGCAGCTCGACAGGGAGCAATCAGCCCCAGCATTTT. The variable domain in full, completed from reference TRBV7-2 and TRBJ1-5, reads GAGVSQSPSNKVTEKGKDVELRCDPISGHTALYWYRQSLGQGLEFLIYFQGNSAPDKSGLPSDRFSAERTGGSVSTLTIQRTQQEDSAVYLCASSSTGSNQPQHFGDGTRLSIL.

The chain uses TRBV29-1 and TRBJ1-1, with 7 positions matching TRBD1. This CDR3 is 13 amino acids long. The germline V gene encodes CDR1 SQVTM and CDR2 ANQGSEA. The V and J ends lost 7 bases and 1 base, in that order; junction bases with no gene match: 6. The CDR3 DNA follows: TGCAGCGGGGCGGGACAGCAGAACACTGAAGCTTTCTTT. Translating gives CSGAGQQNTEAFF.

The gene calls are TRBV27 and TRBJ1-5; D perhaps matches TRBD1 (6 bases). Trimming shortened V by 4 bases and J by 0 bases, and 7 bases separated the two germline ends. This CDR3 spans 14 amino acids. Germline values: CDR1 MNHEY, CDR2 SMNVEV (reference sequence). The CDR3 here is CASSSQGSNQPQHF. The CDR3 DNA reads TGTGCCAGCAGTTCACAGGGTAGCAATCAGCCCCAGCATTTT.

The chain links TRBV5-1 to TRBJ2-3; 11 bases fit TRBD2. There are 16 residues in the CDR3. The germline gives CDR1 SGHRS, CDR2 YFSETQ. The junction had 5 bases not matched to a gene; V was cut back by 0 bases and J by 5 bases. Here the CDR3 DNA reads TGCGCCAGCAGCTTGGGGCTAGCGGGGGGCTTAGATACGCAGTATTTT. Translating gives CASSLGLAGGLDTQYF.

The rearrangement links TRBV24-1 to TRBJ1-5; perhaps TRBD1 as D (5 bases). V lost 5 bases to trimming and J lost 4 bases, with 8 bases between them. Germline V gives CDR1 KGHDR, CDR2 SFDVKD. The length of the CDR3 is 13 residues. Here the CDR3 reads CATSGGGNQPQHF. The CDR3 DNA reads TGTGCCACCAGTGGGGGCGGAAATCAGCCCCAGCATTTT.

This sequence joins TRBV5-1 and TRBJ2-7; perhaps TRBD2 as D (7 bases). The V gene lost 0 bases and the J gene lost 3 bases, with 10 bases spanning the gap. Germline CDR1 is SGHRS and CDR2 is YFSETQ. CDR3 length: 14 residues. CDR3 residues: CASSLEGGFYEQYF. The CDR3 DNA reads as TGCGCCAGCAGCTTGGAGGGGGGGTTCTACGAGCAGTACTTC.

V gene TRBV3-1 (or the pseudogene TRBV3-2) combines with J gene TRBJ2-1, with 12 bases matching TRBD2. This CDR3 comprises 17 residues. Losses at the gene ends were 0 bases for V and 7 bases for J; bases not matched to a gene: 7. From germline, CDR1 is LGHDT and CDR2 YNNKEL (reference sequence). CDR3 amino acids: CASSQDPSGGAGNEQFF. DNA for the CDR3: TGTGCCAGCAGCCAAGATCCTAGCGGGGGGGCCGGGAATGAGCAGTTCTTC.

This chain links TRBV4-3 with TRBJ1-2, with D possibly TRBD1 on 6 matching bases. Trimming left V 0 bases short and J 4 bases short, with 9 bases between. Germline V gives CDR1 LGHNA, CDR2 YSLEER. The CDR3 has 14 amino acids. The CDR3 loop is CASSQEQGSYGYTF. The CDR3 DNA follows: TGCGCCAGCAGCCAAGAACAGGGATCCTATGGCTACACCTTC.

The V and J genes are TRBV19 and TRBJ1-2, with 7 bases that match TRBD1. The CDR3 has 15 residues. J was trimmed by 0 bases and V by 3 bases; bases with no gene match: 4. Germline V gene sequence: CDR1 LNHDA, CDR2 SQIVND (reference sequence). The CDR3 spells CASSMGQTSNYGYTF. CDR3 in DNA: TGTGCCAGTAGTATGGGACAGACCTCTAACTATGGCTACACCTTC.

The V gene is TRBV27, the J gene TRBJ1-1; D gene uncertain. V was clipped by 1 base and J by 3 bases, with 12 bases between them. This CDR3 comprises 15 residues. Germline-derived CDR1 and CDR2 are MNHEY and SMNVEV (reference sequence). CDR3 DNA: TGTGCCAGCAGTTTATTGGGAGAAAGCGACACTGAAGCTTTCTTT. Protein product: CASSLLGESDTEAFF.

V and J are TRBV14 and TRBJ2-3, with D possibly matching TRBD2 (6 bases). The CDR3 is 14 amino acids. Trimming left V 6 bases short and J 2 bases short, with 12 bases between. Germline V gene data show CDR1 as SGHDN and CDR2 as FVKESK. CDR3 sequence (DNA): TGTGCCAGCAGGTCAGGACTACACACAGATACGCAGTATTTT. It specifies CASRSGLHTDTQYF.

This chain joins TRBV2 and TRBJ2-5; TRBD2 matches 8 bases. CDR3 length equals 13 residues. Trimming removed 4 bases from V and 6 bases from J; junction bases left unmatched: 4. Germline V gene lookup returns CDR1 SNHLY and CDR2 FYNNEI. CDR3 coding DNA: TGTGCCAGCAGTGGAGCGGGGGCTAAGACCCAGTACTTC. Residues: CASSGAGAKTQYF.

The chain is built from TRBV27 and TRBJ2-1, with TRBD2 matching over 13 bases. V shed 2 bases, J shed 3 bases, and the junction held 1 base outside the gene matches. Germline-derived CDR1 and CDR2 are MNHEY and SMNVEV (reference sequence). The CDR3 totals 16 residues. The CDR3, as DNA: TGTGCCAGCAGTTTAACTAGCGGGGGGGTCTACAATGAGCAGTTCTTC. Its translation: CASSLTSGGVYNEQFF.

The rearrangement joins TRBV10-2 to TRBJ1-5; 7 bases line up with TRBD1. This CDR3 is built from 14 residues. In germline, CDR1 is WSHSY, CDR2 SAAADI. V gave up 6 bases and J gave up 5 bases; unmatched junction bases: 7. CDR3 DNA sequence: TGCGCCAGCAGGCGGGACAGCACATATCAGCCCCAGCATTTT. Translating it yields CASRRDSTYQPQHF.

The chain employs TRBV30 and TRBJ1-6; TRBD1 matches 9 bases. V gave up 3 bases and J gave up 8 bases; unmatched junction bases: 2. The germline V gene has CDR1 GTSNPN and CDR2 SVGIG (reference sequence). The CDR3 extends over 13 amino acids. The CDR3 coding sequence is TGTGCCTGGAGGGGACAGGGTTATTCACCCCTCCACTTT. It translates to CAWRGQGYSPLHF.

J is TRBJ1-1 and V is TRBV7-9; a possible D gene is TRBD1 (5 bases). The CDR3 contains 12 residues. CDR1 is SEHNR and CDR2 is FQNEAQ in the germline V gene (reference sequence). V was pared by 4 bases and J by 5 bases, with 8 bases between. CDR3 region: CASSYGGTEAFF. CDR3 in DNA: TGTGCCAGCAGCTACGGGGGAACTGAAGCTTTCTTT.